Following are 28 T cell receptor beta chains from one sample sequenced in a study of cytomegalovirus exposure and HLA in healthy donors. In the PCR, 60 Vbeta and 13 Jbeta primers were used. This table comes from immunoSEQ multiplex PCR, and its TCRdb copy is limited to in-frame clones, with some not included. The sample carries fewer than 200,000 clones, roughly 80% recorded once. Sequencing was performed on PBMCs. The receptors were sampled from a man between 40 and 49 years old in good health and CMV-seronegative.

The chain carries TRBV9 and TRBJ1-2; a weak D match, TRBD1 (5 bases). The CDR3 has 16 residues. Germline CDR1 reads SGDLS; CDR2 reads YYNGEE. Trimming left V 0 bases short and J 0 bases short, with 12 bases between. The CDR3 sequence: CASSVDRQRANYGYTF. In DNA, the CDR3 is TGTGCCAGCAGCGTAGATCGACAGAGAGCTAACTATGGCTACACCTTC.

For the CDR3, the DNA is TGTGCCAGCAGAACTACAGGGGCCCCGAACACCGGGGAGCTGTTTTTT. Amino acid sequence: CASRTTGAPNTGELFF. This chain connects TRBV5-6 to TRBJ2-2; 7 bases fit TRBD1. This CDR3 spans 16 amino acids. The trim removed 5 bases at V and 0 bases at J, leaving 7 bases unmatched. CDR1 and CDR2 from the germline V gene are SGHDT and YYEEEE.

V and J are TRBV2 and TRBJ1-2; TRBD1 is a possible D gene (6 bases). In germline, CDR1 is SNHLY, CDR2 FYNNEI. There are 14 residues in the CDR3. V lost 4 bases to trimming and J lost 6 bases, with 15 bases between them. CDR3 bases: TGTGCCAGCAGTGTGCAGCTGGGGGCAGATGGCTACACCTTC. The encoded protein is CASSVQLGADGYTF.

The rearrangement joins TRBV6-5 to TRBJ1-2; weak D call: TRBD1 (6 bases). This CDR3 has 15 residues. V was cut by 5 bases and J by 2 bases, with 15 bases left in between. Looked up from germline, CDR1 is MNHEY and CDR2 is SVGAGI. The CDR3 DNA follows: TGTGCCAGCAGTCCCCAAGGGGGGGGGAACTATGGCTACACCTTC. Protein sequence: CASSPQGGGNYGYTF.

The chain is built from TRBV6-5 and TRBJ2-2; the match to TRBD1 covers 7 bases. V was clipped by 7 bases and J by 4 bases; unmatched bases: 9. The CDR3 runs 15 residues. CDR1 is MNHEY and CDR2 is SVGAGI in the germline V gene. CDR3 in amino acids: CASKEGGAGTGELFF. The CDR3 region has the DNA TGTGCCAGCAAAGAAGGGGGCGCGGGCACCGGGGAGCTGTTTTTT.

The J gene is TRBJ2-7, the V gene TRBV7-9, with a tentative D call TRBD1 (5 bases). With 6 bases removed from V and 5 bases from J, the gap between germline ends came to 14 bases. The CDR3 totals 13 residues. CDR1 and CDR2 (germline): SEHNR, FQNEAQ (reference sequence). The CDR3, as DNA: TGTGCCAGCAGGATGGGGCACCGCGACGAGCAGTACTTC. It codes for CASRMGHRDEQYF.

The chain links TRBV6-1 to TRBJ1-2, with D unresolved. CDR1 is MNHNS and CDR2 is SASEGT in the germline V gene. The CDR3 spans 12 residues. Trimming took 5 bases from V and 5 from J, leaving 9 bases between them. CDR3 region: CASSKEDYGYTF. The DNA of the CDR3 is TGTGCCAGCAGTAAGGAGGATTATGGCTACACCTTC.

The V call is TRBV4-2, the J call TRBJ2-2; 10 nucleotides align to TRBD2. Germline V gene sequence: CDR1 LGHNA, CDR2 YNFKEQ. After removal of 4 bases from V and 8 bases from J, the junction contained 13 bases not matched to a gene. The CDR3 consists of 17 residues. The CDR3 loop is CASSPLLSGGAGGELFF. In DNA form, the CDR3 reads TGTGCCAGCAGCCCACTACTCAGCGGGGGGGCTGGAGGGGAGCTGTTTTTT.

V is TRBV6-6 and J is TRBJ1-5; 9 bases match TRBD1. The CDR3 spans 16 residues. V shed 7 bases and J 6 bases; nucleotides not matched to a gene: 13. Germline V lookup: CDR1 MNHNY, CDR2 SVGAGI (reference sequence). DNA of the CDR3: TGTGCCAGCATTCTTGATGGGGACAGGGAGGGTCAGCCCCAGCATTTT. Amino acid sequence: CASILDGDREGQPQHF.

This sequence joins TRBV29-1 and TRBJ2-3; 12 bases map to TRBD1. There are 13 residues in the CDR3. CDR1 SQVTM and CDR2 ANQGSEA come from the germline V gene. V lost 5 bases and J lost 6; bases outside the gene matches: 3. CDR3 in DNA: TGCAGCGTTCGGGACAGGGGGCCCGATACGCAGTATTTT. This sequence encodes CSVRDRGPDTQYF.

The rearrangement uses TRBV19 and TRBJ2-3, with D possibly TRBD2 on 6 matching bases. Trimming pared 8 bases from V and 3 bases from J, leaving 15 bases between. The germline CDR1 and CDR2 sequences are LNHDA and SQIVND (reference sequence). The CDR3 loop spans 14 amino acids. In DNA form, the CDR3 reads TGTGCCAGTTCCCCTGCGGCGGGGACAGATACGCAGTATTTT. Its translation is CASSPAAGTDTQYF.

The chain is built from TRBV4-3 and TRBJ2-7, with 8 bases matching TRBD1. Germline CDR1 is LGHNA and CDR2 is YSLEER. The CDR3 sequence is 14 residues long. J lost 0 bases, V lost 4 bases, and 2 bases had no gene match. In nucleotides, the CDR3 is TGCGCCAGCAGCCGGGACAGGCGCTCCTACGAGCAGTACTTC. The encoded protein is CASSRDRRSYEQYF.

The CDR3 DNA follows: TGCAGCGTTCAGAAAGGGGCCTCCTACGAGCAGTACTTC. Amino acid sequence: CSVQKGASYEQYF. The J gene is TRBJ2-7, the V gene TRBV29-1, with D perhaps TRBD1 (5 bases). This CDR3 comprises 13 residues. CDR1 and CDR2 (germline): SQVTM, ANQGSEA. The V end lost 5 bases, the J end lost 0 bases, and 11 bases lay between the germline ends.

The V gene is TRBV5-1, the J gene TRBJ1-4; 9 bases agree with TRBD1. The CDR3 covers 13 residues. Unmatched junction bases numbered 1, after V lost 3 bases and J lost 7 bases. Germline lookup yields CDR1 SGHRS and CDR2 YFSETQ. The CDR3 spells CASSWGQGEKLFF. For the CDR3, the DNA is TGCGCCAGCAGCTGGGGACAGGGTGAAAAACTGTTTTTT.

This sequence joins TRBV27 and TRBJ1-6, with 8 bases aligning to TRBD1. Per germline, CDR1 MNHEY and CDR2 SMNVEV (reference sequence). This CDR3 comprises 15 residues. The V and J ends lost 2 bases and 13 bases, in that order; junction bases with no gene match: 10. The DNA of the CDR3 is TGTGCCAGCAGTTTAAGGACAGGGATAATGTGTCCCCTCCACTTT. Encoded protein: CASSLRTGIMCPLHF.

This clone was seen only once. The V gene is TRBV4-2, the J gene TRBJ1-6; 9 bases line up with TRBD1. V was clipped by 3 bases and J by 10 bases; unmatched bases: 4. The CDR3 spans 14 residues. The germline CDR1 and CDR2 sequences are LGHNA and YNFKEQ. The CDR3 spells CASSQDRGLSPLHF. The DNA of the CDR3 is TGTGCCAGCAGCCAGGACAGGGGACTATCACCCCTCCACTTT.

The chain employs TRBV9 and TRBJ2-7, with a possible D match to TRBD1 (6 bases). The CDR3 has 15 residues. Germline V gives CDR1 SGDLS, CDR2 YYNGEE. Deletions cut 4 bases from V and 3 bases from J, with 17 bases between. CDR3 sequence (DNA): TGTGCCAGCAGCACTCTAGGACAGCCGTACTACGAGCAGTACTTC. Amino acids: CASSTLGQPYYEQYF.

V and J are TRBV5-6 and TRBJ1-5; D might be TRBD1 (5 bases). Per germline, CDR1 SGHDT and CDR2 YYEEEE. Trimming removed 4 bases from V and 0 bases from J, with 11 bases in between. The CDR3 is 15 residues long. Here the CDR3 reads CASSPRGYSNQPQHF. The DNA for the CDR3 is TGTGCCAGCAGCCCAAGGGGCTATAGCAATCAGCCCCAGCATTTT.

The gene calls are TRBV7-9 and TRBJ2-7; a weak D match, TRBD1 (6 bases). Trimming cost V 7 bases and J 6 bases, with 16 bases left between them. CDR3 length: 13 amino acids. CDR1 and CDR2 (germline): SEHNR, FQNEAQ (reference sequence). CDR3 DNA sequence: TGTGCCAGCACCCCCCCACAGGGTTTCGAGCAGTACTTC. Translation: CASTPPQGFEQYF.

CDR3 sequence reads: CASSQVRHQSSYNEQFF. As DNA, the CDR3 is TGCGCCAGCAGCCAAGTAAGACACCAGAGCTCCTACAATGAGCAGTTCTTC. The J gene is TRBJ2-1, the V gene TRBV4-1; no clear D gene. Trimming removed 1 base from V and 0 bases from J, with 13 bases in between. Germline V gene sequence: CDR1 MGHRA, CDR2 YSYEKL. The CDR3 runs 17 residues.

This sequence joins TRBV7-2 and TRBJ1-2; tentatively, D is TRBD1 (5 bases). This CDR3 contains 13 residues. Germline V CDR1 and CDR2: SGHTA, FQGNSA. V was trimmed by 0 bases and J by 8 bases, leaving 10 bases between them. DNA for the CDR3: TGTGCCAGCAGCTTAGCGCAGGGTAAAGGCTACACCTTC. Its protein product is CASSLAQGKGYTF.

This clone was observed a handful of times. V usage is TRBV23-1 and J usage is TRBJ1-5; 10 bases align to TRBD1. TRBV23-1 is recorded as an ORF, its role being uncertain. The length of the CDR3 is 16 residues. Unmatched junction bases numbered 6, after V lost 2 bases and J lost 5 bases. DNA of the CDR3: TGCGCCAGCAGTCAACTACCCGGACAGGGGGATCAGCCCCAGCATTTT. Translated: CASSQLPGQGDQPQHF.

J is TRBJ2-1 and V is TRBV9, with 9 bases aligning to TRBD2. Trimming took 3 bases from V and 4 from J; bases not matched to a gene: 2. This CDR3 has 14 residues. Per germline, CDR1 SGDLS and CDR2 YYNGEE. CDR3 in amino acids: CASSGAGGYNEQFF. Written as DNA, the CDR3 is TGTGCCAGCAGCGGTGCGGGGGGGTACAATGAGCAGTTCTTC. The full variable domain, with the rest looked up from reference TRBV9 and TRBJ2-1, is DSGVTQTPKHLITATGQRVTLRCSPRSGDLSVYWYQQSLDQGLQFLIQYYNGEERAKGNILERFSAQQFPDLHSELNLSSLELGDSALYFCASSGAGGYNEQFFGPGTRLTVL.

This clone has only a few counts. The chain employs TRBV5-6 and TRBJ1-1; 8 bases are shared with TRBD1. CDR1 is SGHDT, CDR2 YYEEEE, per germline. The CDR3 covers 14 residues. The V gene end was trimmed by 5 bases and the J gene end by 4 bases; junction bases not matched to a gene: 7. CDR3 protein: CASRTGQEGTEAFF. The CDR3 nucleotides read TGTGCCAGCAGGACGGGACAGGAAGGCACTGAAGCTTTCTTT.

CDR3 DNA sequence: TGTGCCAGTAAAGGGGACAGTTACACCGGGGAGCTGTTTTTT. Translating gives CASKGDSYTGELFF. The genes are TRBV19 and TRBJ2-2; 7 nucleotides align to TRBD1. The V gene end was trimmed by 7 bases and the J gene end by 3 bases; junction bases not matched to a gene: 5. CDR3 length: 14 residues. In germline, CDR1 is LNHDA, CDR2 SQIVND (reference sequence).

The chain uses TRBV4-1 and TRBJ2-7; D remains ambiguous. In germline, CDR1 is MGHRA, CDR2 YSYEKL. Trimming stripped 0 bases from V and 4 bases from J, with 10 bases between. The CDR3 spans 14 residues. The CDR3 region is CASSQEITLYEQYF. The CDR3 DNA reads TGCGCCAGCAGCCAAGAAATTACTTTGTACGAGCAGTACTTC.

This sequence joins TRBV7-2 and TRBJ1-2; D possibly corresponds to TRBD1 (5 bases). The germline V gene has CDR1 SGHTA and CDR2 FQGNSA. Trimming stripped 3 bases from V and 7 bases from J, with 12 bases between. The CDR3 runs 13 residues. The CDR3 loop is CASSFAGPGGYTF. CDR3 nucleotides: TGTGCCAGCAGCTTTGCGGGGCCGGGTGGCTACACCTTC.

This chain links TRBV5-1 with TRBJ1-5; 7 bases fit TRBD1. CDR3 length: 15 amino acids. The ends lost 0 bases at V and 2 bases at J; junction bases unmatched: 2. Germline V gene lookup returns CDR1 SGHRS and CDR2 YFSETQ. CDR3 in amino acids: CASSLDGQGNQPQHF. CDR3 DNA sequence: TGCGCCAGCAGCTTGGATGGACAGGGCAATCAGCCCCAGCATTTT.